Listed below are T cell receptor beta chains from one sample, sequenced in a study of T-cell reconstitution after alpha-beta-depleted transplantation in children. MiXCR was run by TCRdb on the PCR reads, yielding one entry per CDR3 protein. The table records 25,000 to 35,000 distinct CDR3 sequences, 5.5% to 7% of them present only once. Sequenced here: peripheral blood, sampled 60 days after TCRalphabeta/CD19-depleted stem cell transplant. The receptors stem from a child in the first two years of life who had a stem cell transplant for acute myeloid leukemia, so the T cells may come from the graft donor. The CDR3 runs from the conserved cysteine through the conserved F or W. The D gene is left open where the match is weak. Not all rows give a size; the values are once, few, many and, for expanded clones, a class.

CDR3 protein,CDR3 DNA,J gene,clone size,V gene,D gene
CASSQGAREYEQYF,TGTGCCAGCAGCCAAGGGGCGAGGGAGTACGAGCAGTACTTC,TRBJ2-7,many,TRBV4-2,.
CASSPPGGRSYEQYF,TGTGCCAGCAGTCCCCCGGGGGGGCGTTCCTACGAGCAGTACTTC,TRBJ2-7,many,TRBV27,TRBD2
CASSPGRIYGYTF,TGTGCCAGCTCACCCGGCAGAATCTATGGCTACACCTTC,TRBJ1-2,many,TRBV18,.
CASSPTGRSHEQYF,TGTGCCAGCAGCCCTACAGGGAGATCCCACGAGCAGTACTTC,TRBJ2-7,many,TRBV4-2,.
CASSMTGLGTDTQYF,TGTGCCAGTAGTATGACAGGCTTGGGCACAGATACGCAGTATTTT,TRBJ2-3,medium-sized,TRBV19,.
CASSVGAGGRNIQYF,TGTGCCAGCAGCGTAGGGGCGGGAGGGCGGAACATTCAGTACTTC,TRBJ2-4,.,TRBV9,TRBD2
CASSLEARSNEKLFF,TGCGCCAGCAGCTTGGAGGCGCGGAGTAATGAAAAACTGTTTTTT,TRBJ1-4,.,TRBV5-1,.
CASSLGHTGGRDGYTF,TGTGCCAGCAGCTTAGGCCATACAGGGGGGAGAGATGGCTACACCTTC,TRBJ1-2,many,TRBV7-2,TRBD1
CASSPISGTKSTDTQYF,TGTGCCAGCAGCCCGATTTCGGGTACGAAGAGCACAGATACGCAGTATTTT,TRBJ2-3,many,TRBV7-9,.
CASSTSSNSYEQYF,TGTGCCAGCAGCACCTCGAGCAACTCATACGAGCAGTACTTC,TRBJ2-7,many,TRBV6-2/TRBV6-3,.
CASNAATYEQYF,TGTGCCAGCAATGCAGCGACCTACGAGCAGTACTTC,TRBJ2-7,.,TRBV2,.
CASSPPVAAGGAFF,TGTGCCAGCTCACCACCGGTGGCGGCAGGGGGGGCTTTCTTT,TRBJ1-1,medium-sized,TRBV18,TRBD1
CASSGVRGSGEQYF,TGTGCCAGCAGCGGAGTCAGGGGGTCTGGCGAGCAGTACTTC,TRBJ2-7,.,TRBV9,TRBD1
CASSYLFRDSQFF,TGTGCCAGCAGTTACTTATTTAGGGACTCGCAGTTCTTC,TRBJ2-1,many,TRBV6-2/TRBV6-3,.
CASVRSTSPGEQFF,TGTGCCAGCGTCCGGTCCACTAGCCCCGGTGAGCAGTTCTTC,TRBJ2-1,many,TRBV12-3/TRBV12-4,.